This T cell receptor (beta chain) was recovered during a study of cytomegalovirus exposure and HLA in healthy donors. General study points: Reports indicated that the classifier achieved high specificity and sensitivity in diagnosing cytomegalovirus status.

Sequenced by immunoSEQ multiplex PCR; TCRdb stores in-frame clones only, minus some. In the table there are about 220,000 clones, around 88% of which are singletons. It was the approximately 110-subject validation cohort, separate from the roughly 700-subject first cohort, to which the donors belonged. Losses at the gene ends were 1 base for V and 10 bases for J; bases not matched to a gene: 3. CDR3 length equals 13 residues. In germline, CDR1 is SGHAT, CDR2 FQNNGV. A note on this clone: The target antigen is unknown.

The chain has TRBV11-2 and TRBJ2-1; 8 bases are shared with TRBD2. This clonotype originated in a woman aged 18-29 years in good health and CMV-seronegative. Material: PBMCs. The CDR3 nucleotides read TGTGCCAGCAGCTTAGGAGGGACTAGGGAGCAGTTCTTC. Amino acid sequence: CASSLGGTREQFF.